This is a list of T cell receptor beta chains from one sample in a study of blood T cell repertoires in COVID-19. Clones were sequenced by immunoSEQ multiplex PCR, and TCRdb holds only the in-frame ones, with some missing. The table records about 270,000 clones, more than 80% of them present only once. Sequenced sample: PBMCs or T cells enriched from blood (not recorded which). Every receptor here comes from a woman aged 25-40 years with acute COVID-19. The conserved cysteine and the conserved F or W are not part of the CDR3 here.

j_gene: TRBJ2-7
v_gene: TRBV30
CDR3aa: AWSQGSEQY

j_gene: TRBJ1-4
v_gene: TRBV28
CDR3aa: ASSPNPGGVSGEKLF

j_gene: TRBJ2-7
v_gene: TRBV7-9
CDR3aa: ASSFGAGGYEQY

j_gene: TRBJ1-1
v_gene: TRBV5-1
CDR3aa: ASSLNPTGGGTEAF

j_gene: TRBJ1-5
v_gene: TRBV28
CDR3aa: ASSSGTGVQPQH

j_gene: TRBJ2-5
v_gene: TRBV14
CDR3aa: ASSQLTGTGETQY

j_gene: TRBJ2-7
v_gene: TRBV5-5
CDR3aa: ANPTATGTSRCYEQY

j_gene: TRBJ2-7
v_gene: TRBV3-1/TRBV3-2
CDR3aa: ASSRGNGDRAYEQY

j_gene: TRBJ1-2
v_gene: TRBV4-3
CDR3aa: ASSQAAGDGYT

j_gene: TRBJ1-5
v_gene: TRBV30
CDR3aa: AWRGTGEQPQH

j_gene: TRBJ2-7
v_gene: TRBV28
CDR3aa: ASLDSSYEQY

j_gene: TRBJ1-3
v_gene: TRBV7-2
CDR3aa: ASSLTSTGFSGNTIY

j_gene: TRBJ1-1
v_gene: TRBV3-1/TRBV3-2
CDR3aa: ASSQDTLMAGNTEAF

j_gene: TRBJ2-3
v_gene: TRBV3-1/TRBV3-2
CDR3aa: ASSLDATRTDTQY

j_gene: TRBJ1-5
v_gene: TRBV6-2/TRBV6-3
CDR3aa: ASSRPGVNQPQH

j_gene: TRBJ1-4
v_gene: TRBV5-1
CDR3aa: ASSLTLGQGAEKLF

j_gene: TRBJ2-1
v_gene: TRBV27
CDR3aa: ASSQIAGGRGEQF

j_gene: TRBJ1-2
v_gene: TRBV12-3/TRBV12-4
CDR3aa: ASSGFQGNGYT

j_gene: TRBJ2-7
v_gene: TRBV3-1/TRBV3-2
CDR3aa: ASSQFSYYGEQY

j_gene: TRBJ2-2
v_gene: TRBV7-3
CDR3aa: ASKRDTNTGELF

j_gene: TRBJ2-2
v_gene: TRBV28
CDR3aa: ASSQGENTGELF

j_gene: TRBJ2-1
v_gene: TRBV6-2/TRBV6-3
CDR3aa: ASSPSPSSGVYNEQF

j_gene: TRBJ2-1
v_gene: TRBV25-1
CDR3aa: ASSDTGASSYNEQF

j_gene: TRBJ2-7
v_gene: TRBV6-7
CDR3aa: ASSYGQVTYEQY

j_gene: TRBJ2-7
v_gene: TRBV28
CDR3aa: ASSFIGDSSYEQY

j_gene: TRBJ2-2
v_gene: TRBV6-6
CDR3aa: ASSPIYQGTGELF

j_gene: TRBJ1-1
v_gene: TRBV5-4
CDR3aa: ASSLDPGVEAF

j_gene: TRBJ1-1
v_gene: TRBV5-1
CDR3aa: ASSLGDRVNTEAF

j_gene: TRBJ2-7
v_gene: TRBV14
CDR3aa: ASSQEVRGYEQY

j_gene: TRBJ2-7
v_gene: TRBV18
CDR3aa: ASSPSDRFYEQY

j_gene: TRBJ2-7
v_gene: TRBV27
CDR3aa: ASSFVAGDGEQY

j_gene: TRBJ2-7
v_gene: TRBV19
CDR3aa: ASSMSLISGYEQY

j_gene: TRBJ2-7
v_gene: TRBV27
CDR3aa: ASSPGTENYEQY

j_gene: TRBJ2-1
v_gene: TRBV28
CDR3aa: ASSPLRQGSTSGTNNEQF

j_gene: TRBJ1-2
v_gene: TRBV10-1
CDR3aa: ASSEFRGYGYT

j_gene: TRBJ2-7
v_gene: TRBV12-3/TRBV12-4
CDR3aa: ASRGQGVDEQY

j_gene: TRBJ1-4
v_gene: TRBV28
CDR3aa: ASSFLGTEVNEKLF

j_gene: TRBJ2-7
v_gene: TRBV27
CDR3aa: ASSLSFGYEQY

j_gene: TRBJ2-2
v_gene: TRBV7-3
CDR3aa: ASSLGREGVDTGELF

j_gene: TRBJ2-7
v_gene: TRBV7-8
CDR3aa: ASSLLAGAHEQY

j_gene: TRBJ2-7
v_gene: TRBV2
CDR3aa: ASSEDRPSSYEQY

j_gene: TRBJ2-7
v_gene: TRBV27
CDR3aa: ASTRSGTGDEEQY

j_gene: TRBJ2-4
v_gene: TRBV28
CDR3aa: ASSSNPKGVAKNIQY

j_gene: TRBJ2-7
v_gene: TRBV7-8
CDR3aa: ASSQRGAYEQY

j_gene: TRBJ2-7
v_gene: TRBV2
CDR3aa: ASSEYRAPFWEQY

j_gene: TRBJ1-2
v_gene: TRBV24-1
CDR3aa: ATSDYPVSNYGYT

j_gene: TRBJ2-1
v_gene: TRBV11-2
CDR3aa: ASSTDQGQDEQF

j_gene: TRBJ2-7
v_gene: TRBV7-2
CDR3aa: ASSSYKTSGRVGEQY

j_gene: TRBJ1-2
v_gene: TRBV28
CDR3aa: ASSYTPRQSNYGYT

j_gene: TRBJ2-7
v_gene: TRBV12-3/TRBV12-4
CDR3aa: ASSGDRGHEQY

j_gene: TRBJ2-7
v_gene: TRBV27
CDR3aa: ASSPQTLHEQY

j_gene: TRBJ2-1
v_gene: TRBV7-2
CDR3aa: ASSLDRTSGRYEQF

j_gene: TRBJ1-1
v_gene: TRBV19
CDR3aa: ASEQGVGEAF

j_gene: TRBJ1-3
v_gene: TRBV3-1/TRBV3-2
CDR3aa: ASSQDLTERHTIY

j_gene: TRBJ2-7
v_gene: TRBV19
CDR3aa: ASSTELTSGRPISYEQY

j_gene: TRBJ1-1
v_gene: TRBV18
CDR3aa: ASSPPWQMNTEAF

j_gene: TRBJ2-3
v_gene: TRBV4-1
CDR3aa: ASSQRLAGLTGGDTQY

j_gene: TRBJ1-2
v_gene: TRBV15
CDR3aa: ATSRDRQALYGYT

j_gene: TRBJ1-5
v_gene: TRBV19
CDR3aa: ASNGPSGINQPQH